What follows is one T cell receptor (beta chain) and its context. The record originates from a study of CD8+ T cells in alopecia areata. RNA was extracted and reverse transcribed into cDNA as the sequencing template. Here immunoSEQ multiplex PCR was the method, and the copy in TCRdb shows in-frame clones only, minus some. The repertoire has under 130,000 clones, just over 85% of them found once; the top ten carry roughly 11%. This sample's treatment: oral pan-JAK inhibitor, 5-10 mg twice daily. This CDR3 has 14 residues. CDR1 and CDR2 from the germline V gene are MNHEY and SVGAGI. Trimming took 0 bases from V and 1 from J, leaving 6 bases between them.

The receptor was isolated from a human donor with alopecia areata. The sequencing used CD8+ T cells sorted from blood, collected between weeks 30 and 35, from a patient treated with tofacitinib. The chain recombines TRBV6-5 with TRBJ1-1, with D possibly TRBD1 on 6 matching bases. CDR3 region: CASSYSTGNTEAFF. CDR3 bases: TGTGCCAGCAGTTACTCGACAGGGAACACTGAAGCTTTCTTT.